The clone carrying this T cell receptor beta chain was detected ten times or more. Its antigen is unknown. Its ends do not fully match the called genes, so a read error is possible. MiXCR, applied by TCRdb to the 5' RACE reads, yields one record per CDR3 protein. The top ten hold approximately 3% of the sample, which has 190,000 or so distinct CDR3 sequences, roughly a tenth seen once. This CDR3 has 13 amino acids. These data come from a study of T-cell memory formation after mild COVID-19. Study-wide results and caveats: The second-wave clones peaking on day 37 were not confirmed as SARS-CoV-2-specific.

The sample taken for sequencing was PBMCs or a T cell subset sorted from them (not recorded which). The sequence was obtained from a man between 18 and 29 years old who had mild COVID-19 (a few samples of this study predate the infection). Cell type and time point are not known. The chain is built from TRBV12-3 or TRBV12-4 and TRBJ1-1; D is possibly TRBD1 (6 bases). The CDR3 loop is CASSLGGNTEAFF. The CDR3 coding sequence is TGTGCCAGCAGCTTAGGGGGTAACACTGAAGCTTTCTTT.